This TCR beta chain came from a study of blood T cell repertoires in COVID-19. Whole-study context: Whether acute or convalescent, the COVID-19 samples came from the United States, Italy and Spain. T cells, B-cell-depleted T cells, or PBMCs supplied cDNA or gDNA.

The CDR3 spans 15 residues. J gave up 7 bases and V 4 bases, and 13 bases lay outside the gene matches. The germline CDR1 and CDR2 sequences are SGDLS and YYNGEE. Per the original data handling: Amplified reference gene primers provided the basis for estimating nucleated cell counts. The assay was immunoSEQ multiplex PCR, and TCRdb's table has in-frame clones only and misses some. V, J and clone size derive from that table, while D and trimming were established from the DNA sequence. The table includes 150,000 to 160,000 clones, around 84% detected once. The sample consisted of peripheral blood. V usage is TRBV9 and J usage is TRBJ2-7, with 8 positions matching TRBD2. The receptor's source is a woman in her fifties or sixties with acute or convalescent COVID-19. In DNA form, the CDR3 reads TGTGCCAGCAGCCCCATAGCGGGACCCCCTGGAGAGCAGTACTTC. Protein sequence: CASSPIAGPPGEQYF.